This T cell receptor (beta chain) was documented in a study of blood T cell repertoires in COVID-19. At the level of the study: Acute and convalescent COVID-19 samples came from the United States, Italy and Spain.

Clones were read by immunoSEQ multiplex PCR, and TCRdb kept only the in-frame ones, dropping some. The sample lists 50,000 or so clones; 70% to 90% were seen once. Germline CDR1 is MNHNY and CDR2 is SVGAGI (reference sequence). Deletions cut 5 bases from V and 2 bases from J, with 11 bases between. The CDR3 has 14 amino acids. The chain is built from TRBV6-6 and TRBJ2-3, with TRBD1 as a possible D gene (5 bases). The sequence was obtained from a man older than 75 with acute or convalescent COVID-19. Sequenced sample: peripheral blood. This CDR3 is CASSTGHSTDTQYF. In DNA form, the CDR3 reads TGTGCCAGCAGTACCGGACATTCCACAGATACGCAGTATTTT.